One and the same sample provided the 19 T cell receptor beta chains below, sequenced in a study of memory B cells and T cells in multiple sclerosis. This table comes from immunoSEQ multiplex PCR, and its TCRdb copy is limited to in-frame clones, with some not included. The sample lists about 14,000 clones, more than 65% seen once, with roughly 2.2% in the top ten. The sample was memory (CD45RO+) CD4+ T cells from blood. These receptors all stem from a human donor with multiple sclerosis.

This chain links TRBV29-1 with TRBJ1-1, with a possible D match to TRBD1 (6 bases). CDR1 is SQVTM, CDR2 ANQGSEA, per germline. The CDR3 spans 15 residues. Deletions cut 4 bases from V and 1 base from J, with 16 bases between. The CDR3 DNA reads as TGCAGCGTTGGCAGATCGGGACAAACGAACACTGAAGCTTTCTTT. It is translated as CSVGRSGQTNTEAFF.

This clone was picked up a small number of times. This chain joins TRBV6-1 and TRBJ2-1; D call uncertain. V lost 3 bases and J lost 6, with 9 bases in between. The CDR3 loop spans 13 amino acids. Per the germline V gene, CDR1 is MNHNS and CDR2 is SASEGT. The CDR3 here is CASSETPVNEQFF. The CDR3 region has the DNA TGTGCCAGCAGTGAGACTCCCGTCAATGAGCAGTTCTTC.

This clone has only a few counts. V gene TRBV28 combines with J gene TRBJ1-5, with D hard to call. V dropped 8 bases and J dropped 0 bases, with 5 bases sitting between them. Germline assignment: CDR1 MDHEN and CDR2 SYDVKM. CDR3 length equals 12 residues. The CDR3, as DNA: TGTGCCAGCGGAGATAGCAATCAGCCCCAGCATTTT. Amino acids: CASGDSNQPQHF.

The chain's CDR3 is CASSLWRIGGGGTEAFF. The CDR3 bases are TGTGCCAGCAGTTTATGGCGTATCGGGGGAGGGGGGACTGAAGCTTTCTTT. The V call is TRBV28, the J call TRBJ1-1; maybe TRBD1 (6 bases). The germline V and J ends were trimmed by 0 bases and 5 bases, with 19 bases remaining between them. There are 17 residues in the CDR3. CDR1 is MDHEN and CDR2 is SYDVKM in the germline V gene.

V and J are TRBV28 and TRBJ2-5; 7 bases agree with TRBD2. Germline V gives CDR1 MDHEN, CDR2 SYDVKM. CDR3 length equals 15 residues. V lost 5 bases to trimming and J lost 5 bases; unmatched junction nucleotides: 11. The CDR3 DNA sequence: TGTGCCAGCAGTGGACCCATTACGGGAGGTGAGACCCAGTACTTC. Translation: CASSGPITGGETQYF.

This clone occurred once. The rearrangement joins TRBV10-1 to TRBJ1-5, with D possibly being TRBD1 (6 bases). The germline CDR1 and CDR2 sequences are WNHNN and SYGVQD (reference sequence). The CDR3 is made up of 15 amino acids. Trimming removed 6 bases at V and 5 bases at J, with 17 bases between. CDR3 protein: CASRVHQGLDQPQHF. CDR3 coding DNA: TGCGCCAGCAGAGTACACCAGGGGCTAGATCAGCCCCAGCATTTT.

The count of this clone is one. V gene TRBV15 combines with J gene TRBJ1-1; D remains ambiguous. The length of the CDR3 is 14 residues. Looked up from germline, CDR1 is LNHNV and CDR2 is YYDKDF (reference sequence). Between the trimmed V and J ends, which lost 1 base and 1 base, there was a span of 7 bases. The CDR3 nucleotides are TGTGCCACCAGCAGAGCTCGCGAGAACACTGAAGCTTTCTTT. As protein: CATSRARENTEAFF.

The chain has TRBV5-1 and TRBJ2-2; possibly TRBD1 for D (6 bases). Looked up from germline, CDR1 is SGHRS and CDR2 is YFSETQ. Trimming took off 4 bases at V and 2 bases at J, with 15 bases between the two ends. The CDR3 is 16 amino acids. The CDR3 here is CASSRRVGQNTGELFF. The CDR3 DNA sequence: TGCGCCAGCAGCCGCCGGGTGGGACAAAACACCGGGGAGCTGTTTTTT. The whole variable domain, remainder taken from reference TRBV5-1 and TRBJ2-2, is KAGVTQTPRYLIKTRGQQVTLSCSPISGHRSVSWYQQTPGQGLQFLFEYFSETQRNKGNFPGRFSGRQFSNSRSEMNVSTLELGDSALYLCASSRRVGQNTGELFFGEGSRLTVL.

This clone was seen a handful of times. The chain couples TRBV4-2 to TRBJ2-7; unclear D gene. Germline V CDR1 and CDR2: LGHNA, YNFKEQ. The CDR3 is 15 residues long. Trimming pared 0 bases from V and 0 bases from J, leaving 9 bases between. CDR3 region: CASSQDYRDSYEQYF. CDR3 DNA sequence: TGTGCCAGCAGCCAAGATTACAGAGACTCCTACGAGCAGTACTTC.

The chain recombines TRBV4-1 with TRBJ2-5; the D gene is possibly TRBD1 (7 bases). TRBJ2-7 matches the DNA end more closely, so the J call is doubtful. This CDR3 has 18 amino acids. Germline CDR1 and CDR2: MGHRA and YSYEKL. The CDR3 here is CASSQEEQGAGQSYEQYF. CDR3 in DNA: TGCGCCAGCAGCCAAGAAGAACAAGGGGCGGGACAGTCCTACGAGCAGTACTTC.

This clone was found a few times. The chain joins TRBV4-1 to TRBJ1-5, with 8 positions matching TRBD1. V trimming: 1 base; J trimming: 7 bases; junction bases outside the gene matches: 6. This CDR3 has 15 amino acids. Germline loops: CDR1 MGHRA, CDR2 YSYEKL. The CDR3 DNA follows: TGCGCCAGCAGCCAAGTCGGACAGGGAGTGCAGCCCCAGCATTTT. This codes for CASSQVGQGVQPQHF.

This clone was seen a handful of times. The chain combines TRBV5-1 with TRBJ2-1; TRBD2 might be the D (6 bases). This CDR3 contains 13 residues. Germline V lookup: CDR1 SGHRS, CDR2 YFSETQ. Trimming cost V 4 bases and J 8 bases, with 13 bases left between them. CDR3 residues: CASSPQRAHEQFF. The CDR3 DNA follows: TGCGCCAGCAGCCCACAGCGGGCCCATGAGCAGTTCTTC.

The chain joins TRBV27 to TRBJ2-7, with 9 positions matching TRBD1. V lost 3 bases to trimming and J lost 6 bases; unmatched junction nucleotides: 6. Germline CDR1 and CDR2: MNHEY and SMNVEV (reference sequence). CDR3 length: 14 residues. The CDR3 bases are TGTGCCAGCAGTTTTGGGACAGGGTTTCTCGAGCAGTACTTC. Translation: CASSFGTGFLEQYF.

The table lists this clone with a few counts. The genes are TRBV12-2 and TRBJ2-2; the table's D call, TRBD2, has no DNA check behind it. TRBV12-2 is annotated as a pseudogene. This CDR3 region has 14 residues. CDR3 residues: CASRLGFRAGELFF. The DNA for the CDR3 is TGTGCAAGTCGCTTAGGTTTTCGCGCCGGGGAGCTGTTTTTT.

This clone was observed a handful of times. The genes are TRBV6-5 and TRBJ1-2; unclear D gene. Germline V gives CDR1 MNHEY, CDR2 SVGAGI. This CDR3 spans 12 amino acids. V shed 7 bases and J shed 2 bases, with 8 bases lying between them. This chain's CDR3 is CASKEQNYGYTF. CDR3 sequence (DNA): TGTGCCAGCAAAGAACAGAACTATGGCTACACCTTC.

The J gene is TRBJ2-1, the V gene TRBV5-6; 8 bases are shared with TRBD2. The V and J ends lost 4 bases and 5 bases, in that order; junction bases with no gene match: 11. The CDR3 is made up of 16 amino acids. Germline CDR1 and CDR2: SGHDT and YYEEEE. For the CDR3, the DNA is TGTGCCAGCAGCCCTGTTCGGCTAGCGGGCCACAATGAGCAGTTCTTC. This encodes CASSPVRLAGHNEQFF.

The CDR3 coding sequence is TGCGCCAGCAGGCTTGGACAGAAGGGTGAAAAACTGTTTTTT. Translating it yields CASRLGQKGEKLFF. The chain links TRBV5-1 to TRBJ1-4; weak D call: TRBD1 (6 bases). Deletions cut 5 bases from V and 7 bases from J, with 15 bases between. The V gene's germline CDR1 is SGHRS and CDR2 YFSETQ. CDR3 length equals 14 residues.

This chain uses TRBV7-6 with TRBJ2-5, with 7 nucleotides matching TRBD1. This CDR3 region has 15 residues. V lost 6 bases and J lost 2; bases outside the gene matches: 9. Germline V lookup: CDR1 SGHVS, CDR2 FNYEAQ. Written as DNA, the CDR3 is TGTGCCAGCAGGAATAAAATCAGGGGGCAAGAGACCCAGTACTTC. Protein: CASRNKIRGQETQYF.

This CDR3 is CASSPRTGKETQYF. The CDR3 bases are TGTGCCAGCAGCCCACGGACAGGAAAAGAGACCCAGTACTTC. This rearrangement joins TRBV5-4 to TRBJ2-5; TRBD1 matches 7 bases. The length of the CDR3 is 14 residues. Germline V gene lookup returns CDR1 SGHNT and CDR2 YYREEE (reference sequence). J lost 3 bases, V lost 4 bases, and 6 bases had no gene match.